What follows are 21 T cell receptor beta chains derived from one specimen sequenced in a study of Ad26.COV2.S vaccination and SARS-CoV-2 variants. Clones were sequenced by immunoSEQ multiplex PCR, and TCRdb holds only the in-frame ones, with some missing. The data contain hundreds of thousands of clones, 80% to 95% of them singletons. This sample's treatment: around 19 received Ad26.COV2.S at low or high dose, single or two shots; several received placebo; per-sample allocation not given. Day 63 after the first vaccine or placebo injection was the time point for sampling. The starting material was peripheral blood, obtained in a trial of Ad26.COV2.S vaccine versus placebo. The receptors come from a person between 18 and 60 years old who received the Ad26.COV2.S COVID-19 vaccine or a placebo.

J is TRBJ1-1 and V is TRBV29-1, with 9 bases lining up with TRBD1. The CDR3 sequence is 16 residues long. V shed 7 bases and J 3 bases; nucleotides not matched to a gene: 15. From germline, CDR1 is SQVTM and CDR2 ANQGSEA. This CDR3 is CSGTRGGTGRDTEAFF. The CDR3 coding sequence is TGCAGCGGGACAAGGGGGGGGACAGGGAGGGACACTGAAGCTTTCTTT.

This rearrangement joins TRBV3-1 (or the pseudogene TRBV3-2) to TRBJ2-1; weak D call: TRBD2 (5 bases). Looked up from germline, CDR1 is LGHDT and CDR2 is YNNKEL (reference sequence). There are 12 residues in the CDR3. Trimming pared 1 base from V and 15 bases from J, leaving 13 bases between. CDR3 residues: CASSQVEEGLFF. The CDR3, as DNA: TGTGCCAGCAGCCAAGTTGAAGAAGGACTGTTCTTC.

The chain combines TRBV18 with TRBJ2-7; no clear D. The CDR3 has 17 amino acids. Looked up from germline, CDR1 is KGHSH and CDR2 is LQKENI. The V end lost 3 bases, the J end lost 1 base, and 19 bases lay between the germline ends. The CDR3 bases are TGTGCCAGCTCACCTAGGGCCGTCGGTCAGCATTCCTACGAGCAGTACTTC. Its translation: CASSPRAVGQHSYEQYF.

The rearrangement joins TRBV6-5 to TRBJ1-4; 9 bases are shared with TRBD1. CDR3 length equals 15 residues. CDR1 MNHEY and CDR2 SVGAGI come from the germline V gene. V lost 2 bases and J lost 7; bases outside the gene matches: 5. In nucleotides, the CDR3 is TGTGCCAGCAGTTACGGGGACAGGGCTGGTGAAAAACTGTTTTTT. It translates to CASSYGDRAGEKLFF.

J is TRBJ2-1 and V is TRBV4-3; TRBD2 aligns across 8 bases. CDR1 and CDR2 (germline): LGHNA, YSLEER. The V and J ends lost 0 bases and 4 bases, in that order; junction bases with no gene match: 11. The CDR3 loop spans 18 amino acids. The CDR3 DNA reads TGCGCCAGCAGCCAAGAGGTATGGCTAGCGGGTTTGTACAATGAGCAGTTCTTC. Translated: CASSQEVWLAGLYNEQFF.

The rearrangement joins TRBV7-2 to TRBJ2-5; D tentatively fits TRBD1 or TRBD2 (5 bases each). V lost 5 bases to trimming and J lost 3 bases, with 10 bases between them. The CDR3 has 13 residues. The V gene's germline CDR1 is SGHTA and CDR2 FQGNSA. The CDR3 DNA is TGTGCCAGCAGCCGGGGACCCGAAGAGACCCAGTACTTC. Amino acid sequence: CASSRGPEETQYF.

This chain connects TRBV7-9 to TRBJ2-1, with unresolved D. V was cut by 4 bases and J by 10 bases, with 11 bases left in between. The germline V gene has CDR1 SEHNR and CDR2 FQNEAQ (reference sequence). This CDR3 is built from 12 residues. Here the CDR3 reads CASSSQVEEQFF. The CDR3 DNA reads TGTGCCAGCAGCTCCCAGGTCGAAGAGCAGTTCTTC.

The chain recombines TRBV7-2 with TRBJ2-1; unclear D gene. Trimming removed 6 bases from V and 6 bases from J, with 12 bases in between. The CDR3 extends over 13 amino acids. The germline gives CDR1 SGHTA, CDR2 FQGNSA. The CDR3, as DNA: TGTGCCAGCAGTGGGGTTGGGGTCAATGAGCAGTTCTTC. Its protein product is CASSGVGVNEQFF.

This chain links TRBV15 with TRBJ2-7; D gene ambiguous. The CDR3 has 13 amino acids. V lost 3 bases and J 0 bases, leaving 6 bases between the germline ends. The germline V gene encodes CDR1 LNHNV and CDR2 YYDKDF (reference sequence). The CDR3 sequence: CATSRDVSYEQYF. CDR3 coding DNA: TGTGCCACCAGCAGGGACGTCTCCTACGAGCAGTACTTC.

The chain has TRBV7-6 and TRBJ2-1; the D call may be TRBD1 or TRBD2 (6 bases each). Germline-derived CDR1 and CDR2 are SGHVS and FNYEAQ. The length of the CDR3 is 16 residues. V lost 1 base, J lost 2 bases, and 12 bases lay in between. The CDR3 DNA reads TGTGCCAGCAGCTTAGGGCGGGACACAACCTACAATGAGCAGTTCTTC. This sequence encodes CASSLGRDTTYNEQFF.

This clone was observed once. V and J are TRBV9 and TRBJ2-7; 11 nucleotides align to TRBD2. The CDR3 spans 15 residues. V was pared by 4 bases and J by 2 bases, with 5 bases of the junction left unmatched. In germline, CDR1 is SGDLS, CDR2 YYNGEE. This chain's CDR3 is CASSPGTSGAYEQYF. The CDR3, as DNA: TGTGCCAGCAGCCCCGGGACTAGCGGCGCCTACGAGCAGTACTTC. Based on the CDR3 plus reference TRBV9 and TRBJ2-7, the full variable domain is DSGVTQTPKHLITATGQRVTLRCSPRSGDLSVYWYQQSLDQGLQFLIQYYNGEERAKGNILERFSAQQFPDLHSELNLSSLELGDSALYFCASSPGTSGAYEQYFGPGTRLTVT.

This chain connects TRBV3-1 (or the pseudogene TRBV3-2) to TRBJ2-4; 7 bases align to TRBD1. Per the germline V gene, CDR1 is LGHDT and CDR2 is YNNKEL (reference sequence). The CDR3 totals 12 residues. The junction had 5 bases not matched to a gene; V was cut back by 1 base and J by 14 bases. CDR3 residues: CASSQAGTDKYF. CDR3 DNA sequence: TGTGCCAGCAGCCAAGCCGGGACAGATAAGTACTTC.

CDR3 bases: TGTGCCAGCAGTTTGGGGGGATCCACCTATGGCTACACCTTC. Protein sequence: CASSLGGSTYGYTF. The chain uses TRBV28 and TRBJ1-2; the D gene is possibly TRBD1 (5 bases). The CDR3 covers 14 residues. The V gene's germline CDR1 is MDHEN and CDR2 SYDVKM. Trimming left V 3 bases short and J 4 bases short, with 12 bases between.

The chain's CDR3 is CATSDSGSGQPQHF. In DNA form, the CDR3 reads TGTGCCACCAGTGATTCAGGGTCGGGTCAGCCCCAGCATTTT. The chain links TRBV24-1 to TRBJ1-5; TRBD1 might be the D (5 bases). The CDR3 is 14 amino acids. Per germline, CDR1 KGHDR and CDR2 SFDVKD. V was clipped by 2 bases and J by 6 bases, with 10 bases between them.

In DNA form, the CDR3 reads TGTGCCAGCAGTTACAAGGGGGCGAAAAACATTCAGTACTTC. Translated: CASSYKGAKNIQYF. The chain couples TRBV6-5 to TRBJ2-4; 7 bases are a match to TRBD1. This CDR3 has 14 amino acids. V trimming: 2 bases; J trimming: 4 bases; junction bases outside the gene matches: 2. Germline V gene sequence: CDR1 MNHEY, CDR2 SVGAGI.

This clone was found once. The gene calls are TRBV5-4 and TRBJ2-3, with 11 nucleotides matching TRBD2. The V segment lost 1 base and the J segment 3 bases; nucleotides outside the gene matches: 7. The germline V gene has CDR1 SGHNT and CDR2 YYREEE (reference sequence). This CDR3 is built from 17 residues. The CDR3 region is CASSLPKTSGETDTQYF. The CDR3 DNA reads TGTGCCAGCAGCTTGCCCAAGACTAGCGGGGAGACAGATACGCAGTATTTT.

The rearrangement uses TRBV19 and TRBJ2-7; D may correspond to TRBD1 or TRBD2 (6 bases each). The CDR3 totals 15 residues. V was trimmed by 5 bases and J by 2 bases, leaving 16 bases between them. The germline CDR1 and CDR2 sequences are LNHDA and SQIVND (reference sequence). The CDR3 loop reads CASSGGEAGAYEQYF. The DNA of the CDR3 is TGTGCCAGTAGTGGTGGGGAGGCAGGGGCCTACGAGCAGTACTTC. The whole variable domain, filled in from reference TRBV19 and TRBJ2-7, reads DGGITQSPKYLFRKEGQNVTLSCEQNLNHDAMYWYRQDPGQGLRLIYYSQIVNDFQKGDIAEGYSVSREKKESFPLTVTSAQKNPTAFYLCASSGGEAGAYEQYFGPGTRLTVT.

The rearrangement links TRBV5-4 to TRBJ1-4, with TRBD1 identical over 7 bases. The junction had 8 bases not matched to a gene; V was cut back by 3 bases and J by 6 bases. CDR3 length: 15 amino acids. CDR1 SGHNT and CDR2 YYREEE come from the germline V gene (reference sequence). In nucleotides, the CDR3 is TGTGCCAGCAGCTCAAACAGGGGCATTGATGAAAAACTGTTTTTT. The encoded protein is CASSSNRGIDEKLFF.

This clone was seen once. The V call is TRBV9, the J call TRBJ2-1; maybe TRBD2 (6 bases). This CDR3 contains 16 residues. Germline loops: CDR1 SGDLS, CDR2 YYNGEE. V was clipped by 0 bases and J by 1 base, with 11 bases between them. In DNA, the CDR3 is TGTGCCAGCAGCGTAGTCGGGAGCGAGTCCTACAATGAGCAGTTCTTC. As protein: CASSVVGSESYNEQFF.

J is TRBJ2-1 and V is TRBV3-1 (or the pseudogene TRBV3-2); D is possibly TRBD2 (7 bases). The CDR3 has 17 amino acids. The V gene lost 2 bases and the J gene lost 9 bases, with 23 bases spanning the gap. Germline CDR1 and CDR2: LGHDT and YNNKEL (reference sequence). DNA of the CDR3: TGTGCCAGCAGCCAAATCTTCGGGACTCAAGGGGGGGGTGAGCAGTTCTTC. The encoded protein is CASSQIFGTQGGGEQFF.

The chain joins TRBV29-1 to TRBJ2-3; D possibly corresponds to TRBD1 (6 bases). CDR1 and CDR2 from the germline V gene are SQVTM and ANQGSEA. The CDR3 is 15 amino acids. Deletions cut 1 base from V and 0 bases from J, with 11 bases between. CDR3 in amino acids: CSVEAPGASTDTQYF. The CDR3 DNA sequence: TGCAGCGTTGAAGCCCCAGGGGCGAGCACAGATACGCAGTATTTT.